This TCR beta chain comes out of a study of beta chain features in type 1 diabetes. About the research overall: Examination of sorted cells across all samples involved more than 100,000,000 cells.

Sequencing targeted expressed TCRB transcripts, as all isolated RNA had been reverse transcribed. TCRdb's copy holds only in-frame clones and misses some; the assay was immunoSEQ multiplex PCR. The sample comprises under 350,000 clones, 20% to 25% of which are singletons, and over 0.01% rests with the top ten. General observations from the study: Moderately but significantly shorter TCRB CDR3s were found in Type 1 diabetes patients in all four CD4+ subsets.

This clone was seen a few times. Its antigen remains unidentified. This CDR3 is 13 amino acids long. Looked up from germline, CDR1 is ENHRY and CDR2 is SYGVKD. Trimming took off 8 bases at V and 2 bases at J, with 11 bases between the two ends. The source of this sequence is a woman aged 25 to 39 with type 1 diabetes. V gene TRBV10-3 combines with J gene TRBJ2-3; the D gene is possibly TRBD2 (5 bases). Sequenced: naive CD4+ T cells from blood. CDR3 nucleotides: TGTGCCATCTTGGAGGAGAACACAGATACGCAGTATTTT. It specifies CAILEENTDTQYF.